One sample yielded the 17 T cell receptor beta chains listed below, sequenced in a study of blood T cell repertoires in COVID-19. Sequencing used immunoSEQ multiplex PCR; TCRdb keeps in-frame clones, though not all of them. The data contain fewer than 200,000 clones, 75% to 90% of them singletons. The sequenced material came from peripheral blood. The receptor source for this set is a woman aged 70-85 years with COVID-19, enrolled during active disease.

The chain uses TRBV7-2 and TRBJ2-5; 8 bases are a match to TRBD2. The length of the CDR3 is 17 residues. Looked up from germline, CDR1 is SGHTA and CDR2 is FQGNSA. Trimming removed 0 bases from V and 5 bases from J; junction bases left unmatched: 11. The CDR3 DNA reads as TGTGCCAGCAGCTTAGCTGTGTCGGGAGGGCCTGGGGAGACCCAGTACTTC. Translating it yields CASSLAVSGGPGETQYF.

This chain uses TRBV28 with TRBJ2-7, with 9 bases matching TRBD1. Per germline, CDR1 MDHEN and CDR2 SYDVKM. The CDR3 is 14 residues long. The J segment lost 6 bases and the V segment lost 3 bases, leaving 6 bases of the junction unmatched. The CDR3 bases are TGTGCCAGCAGTTTCATACCGGGACAGGGCGAGCAGTACTTC. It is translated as CASSFIPGQGEQYF. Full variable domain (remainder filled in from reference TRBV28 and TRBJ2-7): DVKVTQSSRYLVKRTGEKVFLECVQDMDHENMFWYRQDPGLGLRLIYFSYDVKMKEKGDIPEGYSVSREKKERFSLILESASTNQTSMYLCASSFIPGQGEQYFGPGTRLTVT.

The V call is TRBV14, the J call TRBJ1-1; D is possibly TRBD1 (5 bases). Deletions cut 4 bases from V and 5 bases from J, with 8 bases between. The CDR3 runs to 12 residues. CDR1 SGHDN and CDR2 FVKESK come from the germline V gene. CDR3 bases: TGTGCCAGCAGCCCACAGGTGACTGAAGCTTTCTTT. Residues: CASSPQVTEAFF.

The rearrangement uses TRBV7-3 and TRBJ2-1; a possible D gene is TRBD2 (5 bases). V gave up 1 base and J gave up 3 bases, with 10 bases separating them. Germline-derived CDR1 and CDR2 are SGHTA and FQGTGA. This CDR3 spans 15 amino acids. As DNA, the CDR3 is TGTGCCAGCAGCTTAAACCCCGGACTCTACAATGAGCAGTTCTTC. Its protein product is CASSLNPGLYNEQFF.

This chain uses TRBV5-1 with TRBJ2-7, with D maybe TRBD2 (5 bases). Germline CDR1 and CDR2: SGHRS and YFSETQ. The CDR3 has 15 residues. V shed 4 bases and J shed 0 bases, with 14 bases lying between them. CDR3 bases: TGCGCCAGCAGCCTAGGACTGCTAAGCTCCTACGAGCAGTACTTC. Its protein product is CASSLGLLSSYEQYF.

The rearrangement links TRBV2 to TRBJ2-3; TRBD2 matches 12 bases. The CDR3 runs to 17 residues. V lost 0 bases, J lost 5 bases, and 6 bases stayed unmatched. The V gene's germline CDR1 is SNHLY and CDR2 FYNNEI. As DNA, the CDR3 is TGTGCCAGCAGTGAAGCGCGGCTAGCGGGAGGGTTAGATACGCAGTATTTT. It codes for CASSEARLAGGLDTQYF.

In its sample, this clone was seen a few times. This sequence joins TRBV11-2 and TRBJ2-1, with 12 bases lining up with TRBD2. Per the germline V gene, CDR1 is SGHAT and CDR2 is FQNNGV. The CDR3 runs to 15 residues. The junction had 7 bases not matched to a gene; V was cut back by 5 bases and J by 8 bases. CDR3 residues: CASSTGRLAGDEQFF. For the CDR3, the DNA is TGTGCCAGCAGCACCGGTCGACTAGCGGGGGATGAGCAGTTCTTC.

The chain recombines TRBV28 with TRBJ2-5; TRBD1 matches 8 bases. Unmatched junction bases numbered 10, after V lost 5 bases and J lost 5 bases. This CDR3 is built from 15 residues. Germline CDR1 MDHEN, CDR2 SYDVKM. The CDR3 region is CASSILTGAGETQYF. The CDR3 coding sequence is TGTGCCAGCAGTATCTTGACAGGGGCAGGGGAGACCCAGTACTTC.

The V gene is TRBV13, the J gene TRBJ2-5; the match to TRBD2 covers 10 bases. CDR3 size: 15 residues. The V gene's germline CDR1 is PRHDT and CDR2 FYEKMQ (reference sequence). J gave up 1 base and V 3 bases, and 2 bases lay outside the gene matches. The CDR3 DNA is TGTGCCAGCAGCTTTGGACTAGCGGTCCAAGAGACCCAGTACTTC. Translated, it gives CASSFGLAVQETQYF.

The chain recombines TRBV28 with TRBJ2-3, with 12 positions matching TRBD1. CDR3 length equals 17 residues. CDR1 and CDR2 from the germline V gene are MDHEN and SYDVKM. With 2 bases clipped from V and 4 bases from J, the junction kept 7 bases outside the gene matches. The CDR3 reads CASSLGTGGVLADTQYF. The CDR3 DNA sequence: TGTGCCAGCAGTTTAGGGACAGGGGGCGTTTTGGCAGATACGCAGTATTTT.

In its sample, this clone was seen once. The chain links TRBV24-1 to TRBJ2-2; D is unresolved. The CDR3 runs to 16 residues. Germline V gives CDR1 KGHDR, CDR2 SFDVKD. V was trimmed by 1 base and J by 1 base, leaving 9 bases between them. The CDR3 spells CATSDFRQQNTGELFF. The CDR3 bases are TGTGCCACCAGTGATTTTCGACAACAGAACACCGGGGAGCTGTTTTTT.

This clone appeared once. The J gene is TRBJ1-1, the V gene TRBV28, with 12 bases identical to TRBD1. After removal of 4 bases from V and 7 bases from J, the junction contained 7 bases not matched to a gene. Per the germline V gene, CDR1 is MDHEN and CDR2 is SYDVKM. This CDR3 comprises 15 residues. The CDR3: CASSSGTGGAGEAFF. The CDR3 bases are TGTGCCAGCAGTTCCGGGACAGGGGGCGCGGGTGAAGCTTTCTTT.

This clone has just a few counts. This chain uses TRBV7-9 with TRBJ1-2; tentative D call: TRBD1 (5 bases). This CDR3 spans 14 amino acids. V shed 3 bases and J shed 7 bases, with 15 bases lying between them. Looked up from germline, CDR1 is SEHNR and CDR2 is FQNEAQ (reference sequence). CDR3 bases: TGTGCCAGCAGCTTGATGGGGCCGCGGAGTGGCTACACCTTC. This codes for CASSLMGPRSGYTF.

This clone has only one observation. This chain's CDR3 is CASSGRLGGSTGELFF. The DNA for the CDR3 is TGTGCCAGCAGCGGGCGACTGGGCGGGAGCACCGGGGAGCTGTTTTTT. This chain connects TRBV9 to TRBJ2-2, with TRBD2 identical over 7 bases. With 3 bases clipped from V and 4 bases from J, the junction kept 9 bases outside the gene matches. From germline, CDR1 is SGDLS and CDR2 YYNGEE. CDR3 size: 16 residues.

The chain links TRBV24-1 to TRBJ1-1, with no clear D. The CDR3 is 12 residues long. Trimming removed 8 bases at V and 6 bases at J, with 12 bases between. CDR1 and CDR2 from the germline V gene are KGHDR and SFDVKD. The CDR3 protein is CATKMGDAEAFF. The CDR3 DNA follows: TGTGCCACCAAGATGGGAGACGCTGAAGCTTTCTTT.

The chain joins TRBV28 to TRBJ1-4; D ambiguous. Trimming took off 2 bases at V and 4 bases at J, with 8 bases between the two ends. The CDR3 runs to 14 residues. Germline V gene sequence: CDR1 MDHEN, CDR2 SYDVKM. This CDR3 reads CASSLGGSNEKLFF. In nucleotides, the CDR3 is TGTGCCAGCAGTTTAGGCGGGAGTAATGAAAAACTGTTTTTT.

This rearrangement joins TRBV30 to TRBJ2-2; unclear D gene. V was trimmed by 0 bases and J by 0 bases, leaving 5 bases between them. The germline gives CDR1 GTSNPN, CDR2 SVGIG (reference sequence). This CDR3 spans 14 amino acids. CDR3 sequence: CAWSVQANTGELFF. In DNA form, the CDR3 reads TGTGCCTGGAGTGTACAAGCGAACACCGGGGAGCTGTTTTTT.